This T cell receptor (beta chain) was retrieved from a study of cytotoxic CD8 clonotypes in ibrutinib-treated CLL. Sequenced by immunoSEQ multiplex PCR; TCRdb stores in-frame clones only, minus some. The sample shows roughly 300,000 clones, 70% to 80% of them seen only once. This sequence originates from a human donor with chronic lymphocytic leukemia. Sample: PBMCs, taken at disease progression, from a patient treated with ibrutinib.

The CDR3 sequence is CASSLTFPKRRLANYGYTF. As DNA, the CDR3 is TGTGCCAGCAGTTTGACCTTCCCCAAGCGTCGCCTAGCTAACTATGGCTACACCTTC. The genes are TRBV27 and TRBJ1-2, with D unclear. V was cut by 3 bases and J by 0 bases, with 23 bases left in between. The CDR3 length is 19 residues. CDR1 is MNHEY and CDR2 is SMNVEV in the germline V gene (reference sequence).